This T cell receptor (beta chain) was sequenced during a study of naive and memory T cell subsets. Study observations and caveats: Especially in CD8 cells, naive repertoires contained a few larger clonotypes, possibly CD45RA-re-expressing memory cells. Between naive and memory subsets, TCR abundance power law exponents differed. There was no ground truth to check naive and memory subset results. From naive to CM, EM and EMRA, diversity decreased and Gini increased.

An equimolar mix of two oligonucleotides served as the beta constant-region primer for TRBC1 and TRBC2. Four rounds of PCR amplified the ligated cDNA using nested alpha and beta constant-region primers plus SP2. TCRdb re-called the UMI-ligation and nested PCR reads through MiXCR, storing one row per CDR3 protein. The table lists approximately 150,000 distinct CDR3 sequences, roughly 22% of them singletons, with 0.11% in the top ten. Deletions cut 5 bases from V and 3 bases from J, with 17 bases between. This CDR3 has 16 residues. Germline V gene data show CDR1 as MDHEN and CDR2 as SYDVKM. CMV status came from CD4+ IFNgamma after overnight CMV lysate stimulation. Concerning this clonotype: The antigen remains undetermined.

The source of this sequence is a human donor in good health. The specimen sequenced was naive CD4+ T cells from blood. The V gene is TRBV28, the J gene TRBJ2-1, with a tentative D call TRBD2 (5 bases). Written as DNA, the CDR3 is TGTGCCAGCAGTCCTCGGGGAACCGATCTCTACAATGAGCAGTTCTTC. Translating gives CASSPRGTDLYNEQFF.